This entry lists 26 T cell receptor beta chains sequenced from one sample in a study of shared clonotypes between healthy human individuals. Repertoires were generated with immunoSEQ multiplex PCR, while TCRdb's copy carries only in-frame clones and drops some. The profile covers over a million clones, with approximately 96% appearing a single time and more than 0.9% taken by the ten largest. The sample was naive CD4+ T cells sorted from blood. This sample's subset: CD45RA+ positively selected. Receptors were obtained from a young man in good health.

This clone was seen a single time. The rearrangement links TRBV29-1 to TRBJ1-5; D is uncertain. This CDR3 contains 14 residues. V shed 6 bases and J shed 0 bases, with 12 bases lying between them. Per the germline V gene, CDR1 is SQVTM and CDR2 is ANQGSEA. In nucleotides, the CDR3 is TGCAGCGTGGCCTCCGGAGTTAGCAATCAGCCCCAGCATTTT. It is translated as CSVASGVSNQPQHF.

V is TRBV6-1 and J is TRBJ1-5, with 7 bases that match TRBD1. Germline CDR1 MNHNS, CDR2 SASEGT. The ends lost 6 bases at V and 4 bases at J; junction bases unmatched: 9. CDR3 size: 15 residues. CDR3 loop: CASREMDRKNQPQHF. The CDR3 DNA reads TGTGCCAGCAGAGAAATGGACAGGAAAAATCAGCCCCAGCATTTT.

CDR3 sequence: CASSVYNSPLHF. The CDR3 DNA reads as TGTGCCAGCAGTGTGTATAATTCACCCCTCCACTTT. V is TRBV2 and J is TRBJ1-6; no firm D call. Per germline, CDR1 SNHLY and CDR2 FYNNEI. This CDR3 is 12 amino acids long. Trimming pared 4 bases from V and 4 bases from J, leaving 2 bases between.

The rearrangement joins TRBV6-1 to TRBJ2-7, with TRBD1 matching 9 bases. Germline loops: CDR1 MNHNS, CDR2 SASEGT. Trimming took 10 bases from V and 3 from J; bases not matched to a gene: 7. This CDR3 comprises 13 residues. The CDR3 sequence: CAIEGQGIYEQYF. In DNA, the CDR3 is TGTGCCATTGAGGGACAGGGTATCTACGAGCAGTACTTC.

The chain has TRBV5-1 and TRBJ1-2; D unresolved. There are 15 residues in the CDR3. Germline V gene sequence: CDR1 SGHRS, CDR2 YFSETQ. The V end was cut by 0 bases, the J end by 4 bases, with 13 bases between. DNA of the CDR3: TGCGCCAGCAGCTTGGAACCCCACGGACCCTATGGCTACACCTTC. Translation gives CASSLEPHGPYGYTF.

In regard to this clone: Other nucleotide sequences in the sample specify the same CDR3. This rearrangement joins TRBV19 to TRBJ2-3; D gene unclear. V was cut by 3 bases and J by 6 bases, with 7 bases left in between. Germline CDR1 LNHDA, CDR2 SQIVND (reference sequence). This CDR3 is 12 amino acids long. CDR3 DNA: TGTGCCAGTAGTATTGTAGGGGATACGCAGTATTTT. This codes for CASSIVGDTQYF.

This clone was found once. The gene calls are TRBV28 and TRBJ2-7, with 12 bases aligning to TRBD2. Per the germline V gene, CDR1 is MDHEN and CDR2 is SYDVKM. This CDR3 region has 14 residues. The ends lost 5 bases at V and 6 bases at J; junction bases unmatched: 5. CDR3 in amino acids: CASSRLAGVAEQYF. The CDR3 DNA reads TGTGCCAGCAGTCGACTAGCGGGAGTGGCCGAGCAGTACTTC.

Remarks on this clone: This sample includes further DNA sequences coding for the same CDR3. The genes are TRBV29-1 and TRBJ2-7; D remains ambiguous. This CDR3 has 12 residues. Trimming cost V 4 bases and J 1 base, with 8 bases left between them. The germline gives CDR1 SQVTM, CDR2 ANQGSEA. The CDR3 bases are TGCAGCGTTGGACAAAGTTCCTACGAGCAGTACTTC. It translates to CSVGQSSYEQYF.

The V call is TRBV11-3, the J call TRBJ2-3; 9 bases are shared with TRBD2. The CDR3 is 18 residues long. V lost 5 bases and J lost 1; bases outside the gene matches: 13. Per the germline V gene, CDR1 is SGHNT and CDR2 is YENEEA. CDR3 bases: TGTGCCAGCAGCCTACTAGCGGGCGGCGTGTCTGGCACAGATACGCAGTATTTT. Encoded protein: CASSLLAGGVSGTDTQYF.

The chain uses TRBV19 and TRBJ2-2; 7 bases align to TRBD1. CDR1 is LNHDA and CDR2 is SQIVND in the germline V gene (reference sequence). CDR3 size: 15 residues. Unmatched junction bases numbered 5, after V lost 3 bases and J lost 4 bases. CDR3 sequence (DNA): TGTGCCAGTAGTATGAACAGGGGCAGCACCGGGGAGCTGTTTTTT. Residues: CASSMNRGSTGELFF.

The rearrangement joins TRBV13 to TRBJ1-1; no firm D call. The V end was cut by 2 bases, the J end by 6 bases, with 13 bases between. Germline V lookup: CDR1 PRHDT, CDR2 FYEKMQ (reference sequence). This CDR3 is built from 14 residues. The CDR3 coding sequence is TGTGCCAGCAGCTTAACTGGGGTAAGGGCTGAAGCTTTCTTT. The encoded protein is CASSLTGVRAEAFF.

V and J are TRBV7-9 and TRBJ2-5; a weak D match, TRBD1 (6 bases). From germline, CDR1 is SEHNR and CDR2 FQNEAQ (reference sequence). This CDR3 contains 12 residues. Trimming left V 8 bases short and J 5 bases short, with 12 bases between. This chain's CDR3 is CASGSRGETQYF. The CDR3 coding sequence is TGTGCCAGCGGCTCGAGGGGGGAGACCCAGTACTTC.

CDR3 bases: TGTGCCAGCTCACCACTAGGGATGCACGAGCAGTACTTC. Its translation is CASSPLGMHEQYF. The rearrangement uses TRBV18 and TRBJ2-7; no reliable D call. The germline V gene has CDR1 KGHSH and CDR2 LQKENI. This CDR3 contains 13 residues. V lost 1 base to trimming and J lost 5 bases, with 9 bases between them.

The chain carries TRBV7-2 and TRBJ2-1, with 8 nucleotides matching TRBD2. V dropped 4 bases and J dropped 4; count of bases not matched to a gene: 9. Germline V gene data show CDR1 as SGHTA and CDR2 as FQGNSA. This CDR3 has 16 residues. CDR3 bases: TGTGCCAGCAGCTCGAGGGTGGGCGGGAGGTACAATGAGCAGTTCTTC. This sequence encodes CASSSRVGGRYNEQFF.

The genes are TRBV6-1 and TRBJ1-5, with a possible D match to TRBD1 (5 bases). The V end was cut by 6 bases, the J end by 0 bases, with 9 bases between. There are 14 residues in the CDR3. In germline, CDR1 is MNHNS, CDR2 SASEGT. As DNA, the CDR3 is TGTGCCAGCAGCGGACATATTAGCAATCAGCCCCAGCATTTT. It yields the protein CASSGHISNQPQHF.

In its sample, this clone was seen a few times. The chain employs TRBV7-9 and TRBJ1-2, with D unclear. Trimming left V 4 bases short and J 6 bases short, with 6 bases between. The CDR3 runs to 11 residues. Germline loops: CDR1 SEHNR, CDR2 FQNEAQ (reference sequence). This chain's CDR3 is CASSSEHGYTF. In DNA, the CDR3 is TGTGCCAGCAGCTCCGAACATGGCTACACCTTC.

This sequence joins TRBV4-3 and TRBJ2-7, with 15 bases that match TRBD2. V was clipped by 4 bases and J by 4 bases; unmatched bases: 5. The CDR3 loop spans 16 amino acids. Germline CDR1 LGHNA, CDR2 YSLEER. CDR3: CASSRGLAGGMYEQYF. The DNA for the CDR3 is TGCGCCAGCAGCCGGGGACTAGCGGGAGGAATGTACGAGCAGTACTTC.

The count of this clone is one. Distinct nucleotide sequences in the sample also encode this CDR3. The chain uses TRBV19 and TRBJ2-7; tentative D call: TRBD1 (6 bases). The CDR3 covers 13 residues. V lost 7 bases and J 1 base, leaving 11 bases between the germline ends. Germline V gene sequence: CDR1 LNHDA, CDR2 SQIVND (reference sequence). CDR3 region: CASKRGSSYEQYF. The DNA for the CDR3 is TGTGCCAGTAAAAGGGGGTCTTCCTACGAGCAGTACTTC.

V usage is TRBV11-2 and J usage is TRBJ2-2; D call uncertain. Trimming removed 5 bases at V and 2 bases at J, with 18 bases between. The CDR3 is 17 residues long. In germline, CDR1 is SGHAT, CDR2 FQNNGV. The CDR3 DNA is TGTGCCAGCAGCACCCTGGGTGGCATGCCAAACACCGGGGAGCTGTTTTTT. Translated: CASSTLGGMPNTGELFF. Using reference TRBV11-2 and TRBJ2-2 for the parts outside the CDR3, the full variable domain is EAGVAQSPRYKIIEKRQSVAFWCNPISGHATLYWYQQILGQGPKLLIQFQNNGVVDDSQLPKDRFSAERLKGVDSTLKIQPAKLEDSAVYLCASSTLGGMPNTGELFFGEGSRLTVL.

J is TRBJ2-1 and V is TRBV2, with D perhaps being TRBD1 or TRBD2 (7 bases each). Trimming removed 3 bases from V and 11 bases from J, with 14 bases in between. The CDR3 extends over 13 amino acids. Germline CDR1 reads SNHLY; CDR2 reads FYNNEI. The CDR3 DNA reads TGTGCCAGCAGTGATTGGGAGGGGGCTAAGCAGTTCTTC. Translated: CASSDWEGAKQFF.

This clone came up a few times. The chain links TRBV6-5 to TRBJ1-1, with a weak D call TRBD1 (5 bases). Germline V gene data show CDR1 as MNHEY and CDR2 as SVGAGI. Trimming stripped 2 bases from V and 10 bases from J, with 17 bases between. This CDR3 spans 14 amino acids. As DNA, the CDR3 is TGTGCCAGCAGTTACATCGGGACCCCGAGACGAGCTTTCTTT. Translated, it gives CASSYIGTPRRAFF.

The rearrangement joins TRBV11-2 to TRBJ1-5, with D maybe TRBD1 (6 bases). This CDR3 spans 15 amino acids. With 1 base removed from V and 5 bases from J, the gap between germline ends came to 12 bases. CDR1 is SGHAT, CDR2 FQNNGV, per germline. The CDR3 sequence is CASSLGRGRDQPQHF. CDR3 sequence (DNA): TGTGCCAGCAGCTTAGGCAGGGGAAGGGATCAGCCCCAGCATTTT. Based on the CDR3 plus reference TRBV11-2 and TRBJ1-5, the full variable domain is EAGVAQSPRYKIIEKRQSVAFWCNPISGHATLYWYQQILGQGPKLLIQFQNNGVVDDSQLPKDRFSAERLKGVDSTLKIQPAKLEDSAVYLCASSLGRGRDQPQHFGDGTRLSIL.

Remarks on this clone: This specimen includes other DNA sequences encoding the same CDR3. This chain links TRBV13 with TRBJ2-7; tentative D call: TRBD2 (6 bases). This CDR3 spans 13 amino acids. V lost 0 bases, J lost 3 bases, and 6 bases lay in between. The germline gives CDR1 PRHDT, CDR2 FYEKMQ (reference sequence). The CDR3 region has the DNA TGTGCCAGCAGCTTAGGGACTAGCTACGAGCAGTACTTC. Amino acid sequence: CASSLGTSYEQYF. Supplemented by reference TRBV13 and TRBJ2-7, the full variable domain reads AAGVIQSPRHLIKEKRETATLKCYPIPRHDTVYWYQQGPGQDPQFLISFYEKMQSDKGSIPDRFSAQQFSDYHSELNMSSLELGDSALYFCASSLGTSYEQYFGPGTRLTVT.

The chain uses TRBV7-6 and TRBJ2-5; tentatively, D is TRBD1 or TRBD2 (5 bases each). CDR3 length: 15 amino acids. Germline loops: CDR1 SGHVS, CDR2 FNYEAQ. V was cut by 1 base and J by 4 bases, with 13 bases left in between. The CDR3 sequence: CASSLVGTPSETQYF. The DNA of the CDR3 is TGTGCCAGCAGCTTAGTAGGGACCCCCTCAGAGACCCAGTACTTC.

This rearrangement joins TRBV4-1 to TRBJ1-1; 9 bases are a match to TRBD1. The V gene end was trimmed by 0 bases and the J gene end by 3 bases; junction bases not matched to a gene: 8. Germline V lookup: CDR1 MGHRA, CDR2 YSYEKL. The CDR3 runs 17 residues. CDR3 region: CASSQDRGTGLDTEAFF. The CDR3 DNA reads TGCGCCAGCAGCCAAGATCGTGGGACAGGGTTGGACACTGAAGCTTTCTTT.

The chain joins TRBV5-1 to TRBJ2-5, with D possibly matching TRBD1 (6 bases). This CDR3 contains 13 residues. Germline V gene sequence: CDR1 SGHRS, CDR2 YFSETQ. Trimming shortened V by 3 bases and J by 5 bases, and 11 bases separated the two germline ends. Here the CDR3 reads CASSWDTGETQYF. In DNA, the CDR3 is TGCGCCAGCAGCTGGGATACAGGGGAGACCCAGTACTTC. The variable domain in full, with the rest retrieved from reference TRBV5-1 and TRBJ2-5, is KAGVTQTPRYLIKTRGQQVTLSCSPISGHRSVSWYQQTPGQGLQFLFEYFSETQRNKGNFPGRFSGRQFSNSRSEMNVSTLELGDSALYLCASSWDTGETQYFGPGTRLLVL.